Detailed here is one TCR beta chain. No antigen is known for it. This entry comes from a study of CD8 T cells in ankylosing spondylitis. Study conclusions and caveats: A TCR beta motif of eight or nine highly homologous variants seemed to mark ankylosing spondylitis blood. The authors reported significant enrichment of disease-linked clones in matched ankylosing spondylitis synovial fluid. Clones linked to disease, bearing a CD8+ phenotype, were relatively rare in peripheral blood.

Germline lookup yields CDR1 SGHTA and CDR2 FQGTGA. The CDR3 is made up of 20 amino acids. V lost 1 base and J 1 base, leaving 23 bases between the germline ends. Quantitative molecular-barcoded 5'-RACE generated the TCR beta libraries. TCRdb independently ran MiXCR on the 5' RACE reads; one entry per CDR3 protein. This table holds 390,000 or so distinct CDR3 sequences, about 20% found once. The receptor comes from a male donor with ankylosing spondylitis. Sequencing used blood, either unsorted or a sorted T cell fraction (not recorded which). The chain carries TRBV7-3 and TRBJ2-1; weak D call: TRBD1 (5 bases). CDR3 amino acids: CASSLIAPGIWPESYNEQFF. CDR3 coding DNA: TGTGCCAGCAGCTTAATAGCCCCAGGGATTTGGCCTGAGTCCTACAATGAGCAGTTCTTC.